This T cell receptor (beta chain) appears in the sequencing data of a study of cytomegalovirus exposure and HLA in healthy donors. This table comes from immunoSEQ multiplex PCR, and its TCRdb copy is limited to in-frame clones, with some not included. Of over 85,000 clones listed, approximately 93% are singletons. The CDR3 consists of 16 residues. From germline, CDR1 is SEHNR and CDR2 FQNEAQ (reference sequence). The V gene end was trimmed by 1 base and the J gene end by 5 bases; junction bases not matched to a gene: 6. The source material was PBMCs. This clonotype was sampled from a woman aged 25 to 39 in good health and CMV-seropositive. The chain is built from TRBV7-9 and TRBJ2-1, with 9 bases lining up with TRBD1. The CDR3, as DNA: TGTGCCAGCAGCTTAGGCGACAGGGGGTATAACAATGAGCAGTTCTTC. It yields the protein CASSLGDRGYNNEQFF.